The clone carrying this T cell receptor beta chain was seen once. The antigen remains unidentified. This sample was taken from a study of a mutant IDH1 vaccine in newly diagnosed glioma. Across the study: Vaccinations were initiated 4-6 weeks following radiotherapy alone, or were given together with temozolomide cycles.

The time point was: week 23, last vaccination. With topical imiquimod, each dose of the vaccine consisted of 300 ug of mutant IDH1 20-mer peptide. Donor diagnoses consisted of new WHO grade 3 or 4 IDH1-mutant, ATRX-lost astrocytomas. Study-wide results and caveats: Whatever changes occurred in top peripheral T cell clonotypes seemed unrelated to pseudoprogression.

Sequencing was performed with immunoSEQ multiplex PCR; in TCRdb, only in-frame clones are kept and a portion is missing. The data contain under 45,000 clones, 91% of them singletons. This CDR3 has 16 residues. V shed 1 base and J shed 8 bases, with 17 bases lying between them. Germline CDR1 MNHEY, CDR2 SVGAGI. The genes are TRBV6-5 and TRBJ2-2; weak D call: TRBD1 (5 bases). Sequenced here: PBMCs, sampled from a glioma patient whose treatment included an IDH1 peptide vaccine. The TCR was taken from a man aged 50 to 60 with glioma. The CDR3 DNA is TGTGCCAGCAGTTACTACAGACAGCCAAGCCATGGGGAGCTGTTTTTT. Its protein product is CASSYYRQPSHGELFF.